This TCR beta chain was observed in a study of blood T cell repertoires in COVID-19. Study summary: Sources were T cells, B-cell-depleted T cells, or PBMCs; the material itself was cDNA or gDNA.

There are 15 residues in the CDR3. Germline CDR1 and CDR2: KGHSH and LQKENI. The J segment lost 1 base and the V segment lost 6 bases, leaving 5 bases of the junction unmatched. Per the original methods: Quantification of nucleated cells was approximated via reference gene primer amplification. Sequencing used immunoSEQ multiplex PCR; TCRdb keeps in-frame clones, though not all of them. V and J calls and clone size are given by that table; D and trimming were obtained from the DNA. The sample consists of approximately 180,000 clones, over 75% of them appearing once. The sequencing input was peripheral blood. The chain links TRBV18 to TRBJ1-4, with 7 nucleotides matching TRBD1. This TCR derives from an older person with COVID-19, enrolled during active disease. CDR3 DNA: TGTGCCAGCTCGCCTAACAGGGGAACTAATGAAAAACTGTTTTTT. It translates to CASSPNRGTNEKLFF.